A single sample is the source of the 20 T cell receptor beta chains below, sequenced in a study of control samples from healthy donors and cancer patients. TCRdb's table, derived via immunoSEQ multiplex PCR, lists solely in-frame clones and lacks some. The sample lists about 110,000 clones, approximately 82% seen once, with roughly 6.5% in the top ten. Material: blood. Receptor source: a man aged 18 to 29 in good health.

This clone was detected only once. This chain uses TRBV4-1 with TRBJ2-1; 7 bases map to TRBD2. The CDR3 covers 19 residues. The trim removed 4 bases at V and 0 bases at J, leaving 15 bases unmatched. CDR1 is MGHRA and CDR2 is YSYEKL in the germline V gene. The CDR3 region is CASSLFRLSGLSSYNEQFF. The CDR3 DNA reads TGCGCCAGCAGCCTCTTCCGACTTAGCGGGCTTTCCTCCTACAATGAGCAGTTCTTC.

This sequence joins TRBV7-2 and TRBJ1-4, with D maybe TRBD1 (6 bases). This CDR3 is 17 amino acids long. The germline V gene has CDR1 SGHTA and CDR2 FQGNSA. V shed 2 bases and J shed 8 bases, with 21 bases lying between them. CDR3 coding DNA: TGTGCCAGCAGCTTATTGCTCAGGGGCGCGAGGAGGGAAAAACTGTTTTTT. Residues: CASSLLLRGARREKLFF.

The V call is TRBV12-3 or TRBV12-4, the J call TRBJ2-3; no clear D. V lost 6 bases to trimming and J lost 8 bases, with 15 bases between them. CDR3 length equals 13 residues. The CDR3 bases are TGTGCCAGCAGCCCAAACGCTCTCGTTACGCAGTATTTT. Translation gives CASSPNALVTQYF.

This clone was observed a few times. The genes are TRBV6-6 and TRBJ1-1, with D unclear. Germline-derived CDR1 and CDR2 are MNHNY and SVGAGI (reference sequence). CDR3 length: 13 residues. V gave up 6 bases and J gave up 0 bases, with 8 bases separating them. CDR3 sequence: CASSPHMNTEAFF. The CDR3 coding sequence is TGTGCCAGCAGCCCCCATATGAACACTGAAGCTTTCTTT.

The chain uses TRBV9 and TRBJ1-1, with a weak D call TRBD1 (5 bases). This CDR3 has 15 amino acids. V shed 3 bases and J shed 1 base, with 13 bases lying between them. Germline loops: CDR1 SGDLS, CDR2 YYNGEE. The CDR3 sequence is CASSATGGQNTEAFF. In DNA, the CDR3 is TGTGCCAGCAGCGCCACCGGTGGACAGAACACTGAAGCTTTCTTT.

CDR3 bases: TGTGCCAGCACGGTAGAACACACCGGGGAGCTGTTTTTT. Translating gives CASTVEHTGELFF. This rearrangement joins TRBV7-9 to TRBJ2-2; D uncertain. The V and J ends lost 7 bases and 3 bases respectively, with 9 bases between them. The CDR3 spans 13 residues. Germline V gene data show CDR1 as SEHNR and CDR2 as FQNEAQ (reference sequence).

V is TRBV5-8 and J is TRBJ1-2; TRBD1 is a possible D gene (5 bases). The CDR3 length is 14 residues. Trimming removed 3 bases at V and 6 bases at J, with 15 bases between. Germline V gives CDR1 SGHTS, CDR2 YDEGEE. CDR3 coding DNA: TGTGCCAGCAGCTCGGCCAGGGCAACGAATGGCTACACCTTC. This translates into CASSSARATNGYTF.

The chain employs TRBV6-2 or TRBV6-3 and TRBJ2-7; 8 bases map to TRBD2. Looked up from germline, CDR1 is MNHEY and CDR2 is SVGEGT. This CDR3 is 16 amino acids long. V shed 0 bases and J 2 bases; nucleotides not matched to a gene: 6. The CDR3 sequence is CASSYSLAGGPYEQYF. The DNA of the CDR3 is TGTGCCAGCAGTTACTCCCTCGCGGGGGGCCCCTACGAGCAGTACTTC.

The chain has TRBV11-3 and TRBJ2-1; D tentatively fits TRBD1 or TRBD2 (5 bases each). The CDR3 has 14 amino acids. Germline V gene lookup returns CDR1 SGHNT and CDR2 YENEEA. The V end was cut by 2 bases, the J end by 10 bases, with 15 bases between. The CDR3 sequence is CASSLLDRGEEQFF. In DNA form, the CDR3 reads TGTGCCAGCAGCTTATTGGATAGGGGAGAGGAGCAGTTCTTC.

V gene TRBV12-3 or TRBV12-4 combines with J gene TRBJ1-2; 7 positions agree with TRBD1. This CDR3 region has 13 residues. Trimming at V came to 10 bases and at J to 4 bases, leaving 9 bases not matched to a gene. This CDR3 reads CATSEDRRYGYTF. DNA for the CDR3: TGTGCCACCTCGGAGGACAGGCGCTATGGCTACACCTTC.

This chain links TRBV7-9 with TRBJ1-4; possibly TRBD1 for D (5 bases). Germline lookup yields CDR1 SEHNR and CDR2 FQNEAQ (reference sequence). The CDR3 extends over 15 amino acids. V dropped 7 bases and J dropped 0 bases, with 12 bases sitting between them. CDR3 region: CASNRDGATNEKLFF. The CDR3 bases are TGTGCCAGCAACCGGGACGGTGCAACTAATGAAAAACTGTTTTTT.

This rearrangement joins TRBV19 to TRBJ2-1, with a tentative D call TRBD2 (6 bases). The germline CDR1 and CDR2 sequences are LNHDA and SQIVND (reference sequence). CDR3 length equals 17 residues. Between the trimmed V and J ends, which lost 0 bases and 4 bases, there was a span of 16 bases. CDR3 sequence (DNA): TGTGCCAGTAGTATAGAGACTAGTAGGGTAAGATACAATGAGCAGTTCTTC. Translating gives CASSIETSRVRYNEQFF.

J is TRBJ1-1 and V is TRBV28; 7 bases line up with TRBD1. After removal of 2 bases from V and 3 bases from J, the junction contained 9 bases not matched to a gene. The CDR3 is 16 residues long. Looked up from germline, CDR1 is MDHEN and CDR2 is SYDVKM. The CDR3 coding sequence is TGTGCCAGCAGTTTAGTGACAGGGCCAGCGGACACTGAAGCTTTCTTT. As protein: CASSLVTGPADTEAFF. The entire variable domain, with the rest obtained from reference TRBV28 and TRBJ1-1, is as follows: DVKVTQSSRYLVKRTGEKVFLECVQDMDHENMFWYRQDPGLGLRLIYFSYDVKMKEKGDIPEGYSVSREKKERFSLILESASTNQTSMYLCASSLVTGPADTEAFFGQGTRLTVV.

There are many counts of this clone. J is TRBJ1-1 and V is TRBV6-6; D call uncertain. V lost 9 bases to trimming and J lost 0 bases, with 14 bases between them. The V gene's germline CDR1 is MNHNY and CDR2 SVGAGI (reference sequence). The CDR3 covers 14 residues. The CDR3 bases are TGTGCCAGTAGCCTAATCCGGGTGAACACTGAAGCTTTCTTT. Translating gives CASSLIRVNTEAFF.

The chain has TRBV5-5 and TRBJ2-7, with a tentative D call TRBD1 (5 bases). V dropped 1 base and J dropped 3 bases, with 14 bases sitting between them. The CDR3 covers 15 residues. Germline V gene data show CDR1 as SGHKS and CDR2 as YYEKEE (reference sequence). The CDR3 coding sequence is TGTGCCAGCAGCTTGACTACAGGAAGCTACTACGAGCAGTACGTC. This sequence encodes CASSLTTGSYYEQYV.

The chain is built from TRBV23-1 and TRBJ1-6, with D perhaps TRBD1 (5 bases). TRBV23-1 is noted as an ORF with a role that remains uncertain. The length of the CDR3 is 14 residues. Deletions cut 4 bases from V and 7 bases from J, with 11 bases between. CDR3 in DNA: TGCGCCAGCAGTCGGGGGTTCCCCAATTCACCCCTCCACTTT. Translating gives CASSRGFPNSPLHF.

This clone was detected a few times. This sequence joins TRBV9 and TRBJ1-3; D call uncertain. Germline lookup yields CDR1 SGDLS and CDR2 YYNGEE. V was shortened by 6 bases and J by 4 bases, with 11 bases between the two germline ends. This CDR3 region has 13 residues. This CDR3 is CASKHGVGNTIYF. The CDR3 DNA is TGTGCCAGCAAACACGGGGTCGGAAACACCATATATTTT.

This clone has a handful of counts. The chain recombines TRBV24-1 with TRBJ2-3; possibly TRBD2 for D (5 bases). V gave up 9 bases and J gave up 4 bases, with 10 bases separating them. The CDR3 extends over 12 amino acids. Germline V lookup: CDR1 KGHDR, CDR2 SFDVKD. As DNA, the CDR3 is TGTGCCACCCGGGATCGAGCAGATACGCAGTATTTT. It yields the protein CATRDRADTQYF.

CDR3 bases: TGCAGCGTTGCACAGAGCTATGGCTACACCTTC. This gives the protein CSVAQSYGYTF. The V call is TRBV29-1, the J call TRBJ1-2; D gene ambiguous. The CDR3 has 11 residues. Germline V lookup: CDR1 SQVTM, CDR2 ANQGSEA. Trimming removed 4 bases from V and 4 bases from J, with 7 bases in between.

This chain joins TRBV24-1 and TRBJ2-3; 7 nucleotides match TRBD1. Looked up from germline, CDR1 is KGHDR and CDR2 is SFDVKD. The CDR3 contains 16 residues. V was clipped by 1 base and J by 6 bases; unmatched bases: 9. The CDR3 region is CATSDLGGPREDTQYF. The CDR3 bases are TGTGCCACCAGTGATTTAGGGGGCCCGCGAGAGGATACGCAGTATTTT.